A single sample is the source of the 28 T cell receptor beta chains below, sequenced in a study of cytomegalovirus exposure and HLA in healthy donors. The study ran its PCR with 60 Vbeta and 13 Jbeta primers. Method: immunoSEQ multiplex PCR; TCRdb's copy keeps in-frame clones and lacks some. Of roughly 120,000 clones in the sample, 70% to 75% were seen once. What was sequenced was PBMCs. The origin of the receptors is a middle-aged woman in good health and CMV-seronegative.

This clone was counted once. CDR3 DNA sequence: TGTGCCAGCAGCCCCCCCAAGGGGGCGCTTGACTACACCTTC. Encoded protein: CASSPPKGALDYTF. The chain recombines TRBV7-2 with TRBJ1-2, with 7 bases matching TRBD1. Germline values: CDR1 SGHTA, CDR2 FQGNSA. V lost 5 bases to trimming and J lost 10 bases; unmatched junction nucleotides: 13. The CDR3 is made up of 14 amino acids.

V is TRBV12-1 and J is TRBJ1-4; the D call in the table, TRBD1, was not verified against the DNA. TRBV12-1 counts as a pseudogene. The CDR3 covers 14 residues. The CDR3 bases are TGTGCCAGCCTTGCCGGACACCTTAATGAAAAACTGTTTTTT. It is translated as CASLAGHLNEKLFF.

The chain is built from TRBV19 and TRBJ1-2; D gene unclear. Trimming removed 2 bases at V and 1 base at J, with 8 bases between. Per germline, CDR1 LNHDA and CDR2 SQIVND (reference sequence). The CDR3 sequence is 14 residues long. CDR3 nucleotide sequence: TGTGCCAGTAGTATAACGTCAGTTAACTATGGCTACACCTTC. This translates into CASSITSVNYGYTF.

The gene calls are TRBV7-9 and TRBJ1-3; possible D gene TRBD1, 5 bases. The CDR3 covers 17 residues. Germline V gene lookup returns CDR1 SEHNR and CDR2 FQNEAQ (reference sequence). Deletions cut 0 bases from V and 1 base from J, with 13 bases between. The CDR3 here is CASSLAHAGLSGNTIYF. CDR3 nucleotides: TGTGCCAGCAGCTTAGCGCATGCAGGGCTTTCTGGAAACACCATATATTTT.

In the case of this clone: The sample carries other DNA sequences with the same CDR3. The chain joins TRBV7-3 to TRBJ2-3; 13 bases are a match to TRBD2. Germline V gene data show CDR1 as SGHTA and CDR2 as FQGTGA. The V and J ends lost 2 bases and 1 base, in that order; junction bases with no gene match: 0. The CDR3 extends over 16 amino acids. CDR3 amino acids: CASSLGLAGGTDTQYF. The CDR3 nucleotides are TGTGCCAGCAGCTTAGGACTAGCGGGGGGCACAGATACGCAGTATTTT. The full variable domain, completed using reference TRBV7-3 and TRBJ2-3, is GAGVSQTPSNKVTEKGKYVELRCDPISGHTALYWYRQSLGQGPEFLIYFQGTGAADDSGLPNDRFFAVRPEGSVSTLKIQRTERGDSAVYLCASSLGLAGGTDTQYFGPGTRLTVL.

This clone showed up just once. The J gene is TRBJ1-1, the V gene TRBV6-5; D not certain. The germline V and J ends were trimmed by 6 bases and 0 bases, with 8 bases remaining between them. In germline, CDR1 is MNHEY, CDR2 SVGAGI. This CDR3 comprises 13 residues. CDR3 DNA sequence: TGTGCCAGCAGCCGCTCTATGAACACTGAAGCTTTCTTT. It translates to CASSRSMNTEAFF.

This clone was seen a few times. J is TRBJ2-1 and V is TRBV7-8; D remains ambiguous. The CDR3 is made up of 14 amino acids. The V end was cut by 5 bases, the J end by 3 bases, with 11 bases between. Germline V gives CDR1 SGHVS, CDR2 FQNEAQ. CDR3 region: CASSPRLRYNEQFF. In DNA, the CDR3 is TGTGCCAGCAGCCCCCGACTTCGCTACAATGAGCAGTTCTTC.

The gene calls are TRBV19 and TRBJ2-7; TRBD1 matches at 9 bases. The V gene's germline CDR1 is LNHDA and CDR2 SQIVND (reference sequence). The CDR3 is 15 residues long. Unmatched junction bases numbered 8, after V lost 3 bases and J lost 5 bases. The DNA for the CDR3 is TGTGCCAGTAGTATTACGGTTGGGACAGGGAACGAGCAGTACTTC. Protein product: CASSITVGTGNEQYF. Drawing the rest from reference TRBV19 and TRBJ2-7, the complete variable domain is DGGITQSPKYLFRKEGQNVTLSCEQNLNHDAMYWYRQDPGQGLRLIYYSQIVNDFQKGDIAEGYSVSREKKESFPLTVTSAQKNPTAFYLCASSITVGTGNEQYFGPGTRLTVT.

The chain employs TRBV6-1 and TRBJ1-5, with D possibly being TRBD1 (5 bases). The CDR3 is 15 amino acids. Trimming cost V 5 bases and J 2 bases, with 13 bases left between them. Germline V gene sequence: CDR1 MNHNS, CDR2 SASEGT. The CDR3 here is CASSSQGGGNQPQHF. As DNA, the CDR3 is TGTGCCAGCAGTTCTCAGGGTGGCGGCAATCAGCCCCAGCATTTT.

This chain links TRBV6-5 with TRBJ2-1; 12 positions match TRBD2. The CDR3 length is 14 residues. Germline CDR1 MNHEY, CDR2 SVGAGI. V gave up 4 bases and J gave up 7 bases; unmatched junction bases: 2. Written as DNA, the CDR3 is TGTGCCAGCAGTTCTCTAGCGGGAGGGAATGAGCAGTTCTTC. Translating it yields CASSSLAGGNEQFF.

The chain joins TRBV7-9 to TRBJ2-7; D may be TRBD2 (6 bases). CDR3 length: 16 amino acids. The germline V gene encodes CDR1 SEHNR and CDR2 FQNEAQ (reference sequence). V was shortened by 4 bases and J by 7 bases, with 23 bases between the two germline ends. The CDR3 nucleotides read TGTGCCAGCAGCTCCGATACGGGGACTTTCATCTGGGAGCAGTACTTC. It specifies CASSSDTGTFIWEQYF.

V gene TRBV9 combines with J gene TRBJ2-3; 10 bases are shared with TRBD2. J was trimmed by 1 base and V by 10 bases; bases with no gene match: 6. The CDR3 spans 14 residues. Germline V gives CDR1 SGDLS, CDR2 YYNGEE. CDR3 loop: CACGAGGGTDTQYF. The CDR3 region has the DNA TGTGCCTGTGGAGCGGGGGGGGGCACAGATACGCAGTATTTT.

Worth noting for this clone: At one of its ends the junction is not consistent with the germline gene, which may arise from a read error. The rearrangement joins TRBV9 to TRBJ2-5; 10 bases align to TRBD1. There are 16 residues in the CDR3. Per germline, CDR1 SGDLS and CDR2 YYNGEE. CDR3 coding DNA: TGTGCCAGCGGCGTCGGGGACAGGGGAATAGGAGAGACCCAGTACTTC. This codes for CASGVGDRGIGETQYF.

This clone has a handful of counts. The V gene is TRBV5-1, the J gene TRBJ2-1; no reliable D call. The germline gives CDR1 SGHRS, CDR2 YFSETQ. This CDR3 spans 12 amino acids. The V end was cut by 1 base, the J end by 6 bases, with 5 bases between. This chain's CDR3 is CASSLPGNEQFF. CDR3 DNA: TGCGCCAGCAGCTTGCCCGGCAATGAGCAGTTCTTC.

CDR3 in DNA: TGTGCCAGCAGGGGACTAGCGGGAGTCGGGTTAATGGGGACCCAGTACTTC. This gives the protein CASRGLAGVGLMGTQYF. This rearrangement joins TRBV27 to TRBJ2-5; 14 positions match TRBD2. V shed 6 bases and J 7 bases; nucleotides not matched to a gene: 13. Germline assignment: CDR1 MNHEY and CDR2 SMNVEV (reference sequence). The CDR3 extends over 17 amino acids.

The gene calls are TRBV5-1 and TRBJ2-3, with 10 bases aligning to TRBD1. V lost 0 bases and J lost 4; bases outside the gene matches: 5. This CDR3 comprises 16 residues. The germline gives CDR1 SGHRS, CDR2 YFSETQ. Written as DNA, the CDR3 is TGCGCCAGCAGCTTGGTGGGACAGGGGTGGGCAGATACGCAGTATTTT. It encodes CASSLVGQGWADTQYF.

This clone was counted between two and nine times. The chain recombines TRBV2 with TRBJ1-4, with unresolved D. The V end was cut by 10 bases, the J end by 5 bases, with 14 bases between. CDR3 length equals 13 residues. Germline CDR1 SNHLY, CDR2 FYNNEI. CDR3 residues: CATSRWRNEKLFF. The CDR3 DNA sequence: TGTGCCACTAGCAGGTGGAGAAATGAAAAACTGTTTTTT.

The CDR3 loop is CASSTWTFSNQPQHF. The CDR3 region has the DNA TGTGCCAGTAGTACCTGGACTTTTAGCAATCAGCCCCAGCATTTT. The genes are TRBV19 and TRBJ1-5, with D unresolved. V was cut by 4 bases and J by 0 bases, with 10 bases left in between. Germline V gene lookup returns CDR1 LNHDA and CDR2 SQIVND (reference sequence). CDR3 length equals 15 residues.

Notes on this clone: Other DNA sequences of this sample code for an identical CDR3. The chain recombines TRBV2 with TRBJ1-2, with a tentative D call TRBD1 (5 bases). V lost 3 bases to trimming and J lost 3 bases, with 8 bases between them. Per the germline V gene, CDR1 is SNHLY and CDR2 is FYNNEI. The CDR3 consists of 13 residues. The CDR3 spells CASSEQGYYGYTF. CDR3 bases: TGTGCCAGCAGTGAGCAGGGCTACTATGGCTACACCTTC.

V usage is TRBV4-1 and J usage is TRBJ1-6; a possible D gene is TRBD1 (5 bases). The CDR3 has 15 amino acids. Trimming took 1 base from V and 8 from J, leaving 12 bases between them. Germline V lookup: CDR1 MGHRA, CDR2 YSYEKL. The CDR3 reads CASSQAGGGDSPLHF. CDR3 DNA sequence: TGCGCCAGCAGCCAAGCTGGTGGGGGGGATTCACCCCTCCACTTT.

The genes are TRBV6-5 and TRBJ1-4, with unresolved D. The CDR3 sequence is 14 residues long. Trimming shortened V by 2 bases and J by 7 bases, and 11 bases separated the two germline ends. Germline assignment: CDR1 MNHEY and CDR2 SVGAGI. In DNA, the CDR3 is TGTGCCAGCAGTTACGGAGGGCCCCCTGAAAAACTGTTTTTT. It specifies CASSYGGPPEKLFF.

This sequence joins TRBV4-3 and TRBJ2-7, with 8 bases lining up with TRBD1. Losses at the gene ends were 5 bases for V and 7 bases for J; bases not matched to a gene: 7. CDR3 length: 13 residues. The germline CDR1 and CDR2 sequences are LGHNA and YSLEER. This CDR3 is CASSRTGTTEQYF. CDR3 DNA: TGCGCCAGCAGCAGGACAGGGACCACGGAGCAGTACTTC.

The V gene is TRBV7-2, the J gene TRBJ2-7; 10 positions agree with TRBD2. The CDR3 is 16 residues long. CDR1 and CDR2 (germline): SGHTA, FQGNSA. Germline trimming cut 1 base from V and 3 bases from J; bases unmatched to any gene: 6. CDR3 loop: CASSLGSASGSYEQYF. The CDR3 DNA is TGTGCCAGCAGCTTAGGGTCGGCTAGCGGGAGCTACGAGCAGTACTTC.

The chain recombines TRBV6-5 with TRBJ1-3; D is perhaps TRBD1 (5 bases). CDR3 size: 15 residues. Trimming cost V 4 bases and J 7 bases, with 17 bases left between them. Germline CDR1 reads MNHEY; CDR2 reads SVGAGI. The CDR3 nucleotides are TGTGCCAGCAGTTTCCTGGGGCCCTTGGGGAACACCATATATTTT. Its translation is CASSFLGPLGNTIYF.

This clone came up once. The chain joins TRBV27 to TRBJ1-5; D perhaps matches TRBD1 (5 bases). The V gene lost 2 bases and the J gene lost 1 base, with 15 bases spanning the gap. The germline V gene encodes CDR1 MNHEY and CDR2 SMNVEV (reference sequence). The CDR3 has 17 residues. The CDR3 bases are TGTGCCAGCAGTTTAAAGCCGGGACTCACAAGCAATCAGCCCCAGCATTTT. This codes for CASSLKPGLTSNQPQHF.

This clone was counted once. The rearrangement uses TRBV19 and TRBJ1-5, with D maybe TRBD1 (6 bases). The CDR3 contains 14 residues. Germline V gene sequence: CDR1 LNHDA, CDR2 SQIVND (reference sequence). Trimming stripped 6 bases from V and 4 bases from J, with 13 bases between. The CDR3 coding sequence is TGTGCCAGTAGCCGTCCAGGGGCGAATCAGCCCCAGCATTTT. Protein product: CASSRPGANQPQHF.

Turning to this clone: Other DNA sequences in this sample translate to the same CDR3. The rearrangement links TRBV7-2 to TRBJ1-1; 8 nucleotides align to TRBD1. V dropped 1 base and J dropped 2; count of bases not matched to a gene: 3. Germline CDR1 and CDR2: SGHTA and FQGNSA. This CDR3 has 15 amino acids. Written as DNA, the CDR3 is TGTGCCAGCAGCTTAGTACAGGGGGGCAACACTGAAGCTTTCTTT. It yields the protein CASSLVQGGNTEAFF.

The chain recombines TRBV30 with TRBJ2-7; tentative D call: TRBD2 (6 bases). The CDR3 contains 14 residues. Trimming left V 3 bases short and J 5 bases short, with 17 bases between. Germline assignment: CDR1 GTSNPN and CDR2 SVGIG (reference sequence). The chain's CDR3 is CAWRTPTSYHEQYF. The CDR3 DNA is TGTGCCTGGAGAACCCCCACTAGCTACCACGAGCAGTACTTC.